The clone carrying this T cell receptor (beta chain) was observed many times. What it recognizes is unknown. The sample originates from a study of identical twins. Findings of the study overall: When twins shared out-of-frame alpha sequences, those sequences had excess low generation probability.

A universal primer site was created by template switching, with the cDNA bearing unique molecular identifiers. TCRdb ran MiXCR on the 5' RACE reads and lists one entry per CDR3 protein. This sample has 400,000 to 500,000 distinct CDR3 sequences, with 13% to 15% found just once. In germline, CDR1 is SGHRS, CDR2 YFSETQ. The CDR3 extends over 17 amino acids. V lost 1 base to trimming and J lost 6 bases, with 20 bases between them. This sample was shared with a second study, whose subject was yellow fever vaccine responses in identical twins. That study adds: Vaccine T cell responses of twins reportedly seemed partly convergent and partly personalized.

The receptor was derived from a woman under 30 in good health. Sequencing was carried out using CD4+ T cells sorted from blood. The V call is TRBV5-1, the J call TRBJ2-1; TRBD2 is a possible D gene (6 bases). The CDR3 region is CASSLWPTSSWGNEQFF. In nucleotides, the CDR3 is TGCGCCAGCAGCTTGTGGCCCACTAGCAGTTGGGGCAATGAGCAGTTCTTC.